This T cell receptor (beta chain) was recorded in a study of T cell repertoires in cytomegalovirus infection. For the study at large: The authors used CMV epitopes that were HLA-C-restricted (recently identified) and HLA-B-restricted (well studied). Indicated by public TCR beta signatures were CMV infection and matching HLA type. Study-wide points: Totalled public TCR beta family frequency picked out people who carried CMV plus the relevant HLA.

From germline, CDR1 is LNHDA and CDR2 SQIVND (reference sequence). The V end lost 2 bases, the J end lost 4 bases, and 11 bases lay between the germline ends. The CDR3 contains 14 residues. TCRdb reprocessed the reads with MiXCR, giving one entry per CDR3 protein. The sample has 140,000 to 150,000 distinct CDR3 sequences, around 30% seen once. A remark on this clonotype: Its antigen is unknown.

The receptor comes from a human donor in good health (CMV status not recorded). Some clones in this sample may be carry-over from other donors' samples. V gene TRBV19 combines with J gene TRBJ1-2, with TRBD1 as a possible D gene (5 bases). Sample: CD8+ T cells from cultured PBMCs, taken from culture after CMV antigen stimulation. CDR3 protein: CASSIMGGSYGYTF. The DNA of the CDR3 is TGTGCCAGTAGTATAATGGGGGGTAGCTATGGCTACACCTTC.